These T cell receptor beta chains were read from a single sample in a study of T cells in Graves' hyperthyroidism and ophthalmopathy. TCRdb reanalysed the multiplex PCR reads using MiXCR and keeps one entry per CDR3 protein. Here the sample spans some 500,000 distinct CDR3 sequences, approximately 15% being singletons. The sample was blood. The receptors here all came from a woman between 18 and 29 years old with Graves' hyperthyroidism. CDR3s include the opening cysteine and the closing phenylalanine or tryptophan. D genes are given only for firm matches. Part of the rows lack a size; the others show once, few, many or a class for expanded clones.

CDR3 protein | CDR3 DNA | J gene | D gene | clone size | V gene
CASSIGQGGFFF | TGTGCCAGCAGCATTGGACAGGGGGGTTTTTTCTTT | TRBJ1-1 | TRBD1 | few | TRBV7-9
CASSQASSSTGRWNEQFF | TGTGCCAGCAGCCAAGCCTCTTCGTCTACAGGGCGGTGGAATGAGCAGTTCTTC | TRBJ2-1 | . | . | TRBV3-1
CASSSSGRALDTQYF | TGTGCCAGCAGTTCTAGCGGGAGGGCCTTAGATACGCAGTATTTT | TRBJ2-3 | TRBD2 | many | TRBV27
CASSRKGAGIYNEQFF | TGTGCCAGTAGCCGGAAGGGAGCGGGGATATACAATGAGCAGTTCTTC | TRBJ2-1 | TRBD2 | . | TRBV19
CASSVRVGGPGTEAFF | TGTGCCAGCAGCGTTAGAGTCGGAGGGCCGGGCACTGAAGCTTTCTTT | TRBJ1-1 | . | few | TRBV9
CASSLNLNSPLHF | TGTGCCAGCAGCTTAAACTTGAACTCACCCCTCCACTTT | TRBJ1-6 | . | many | TRBV7-3
CSASPRPSTEAFF | TGCAGTGCTAGCCCCAGACCGAGCACTGAAGCTTTCTTT | TRBJ1-1 | . | . | TRBV20-1
CASSYDMGQAHQPQHF | TGTGCCAGCAGTTACGACATGGGGCAAGCTCATCAGCCCCAGCATTTT | TRBJ1-5 | . | many | TRBV12-3/TRBV12-4
CASSVGTDNEKLFF | TGTGCCAGCAGCGTCGGCACAGATAATGAAAAACTGTTTTTT | TRBJ1-4 | . | many | TRBV9
CASSWRANTEAFF | TGTGCCAGCAGTTGGAGGGCGAACACTGAAGCTTTCTTT | TRBJ1-1 | . | many | TRBV12-3/TRBV12-4
CASSHWYGRTDTQYF | TGTGCCAGCAGCCATTGGTACGGACGCACAGATACGCAGTATTTT | TRBJ2-3 | . | few | TRBV7-9
CASSTAVRDTQYF | TGTGCCAGCAGCACCGCCGTCCGTGATACGCAGTATTTT | TRBJ2-3 | . | many | TRBV5-6
CASSTSNTGELFF | . | TRBJ2-2 | . | few | TRBV27
CASSQTGVSLTGELFF | TGTGCCAGCAGCCAAACAGGGGTTTCCCTCACCGGGGAGCTGTTTTTT | TRBJ2-2 | TRBD1 | few | TRBV4-2
CASSARLGGLFF | TGTGCCAGCAGCGCGCGACTAGGGGGCTTGTTCTTC | TRBJ2-1 | . | . | TRBV3-1
CSAQLAGGRREQYF | TGCAGTGCCCAACTAGCGGGAGGTCGGCGCGAGCAGTACTTC | TRBJ2-7 | TRBD2 | many | TRBV20-1
CASSLLPGTSSYEQYF | TGTGCCAGCAGCCTCCTTCCCGGGACTAGCTCCTACGAGCAGTACTTC | TRBJ2-7 | TRBD2 | . | TRBV12-3/TRBV12-4
CSARDQGPDTGELFF | TGCAGTGCTAGAGATCAGGGGCCAGACACCGGGGAGCTGTTTTTT | TRBJ2-2 | . | many | TRBV20-1
CASRQGSSNQPQHF | TGTGCCAGCAGACAGGGGAGTAGCAATCAGCCCCAGCATTTT | TRBJ1-5 | TRBD1 | many | TRBV6-1
CSASREVSEQFF | TGCAGTGCTAGTCGTGAAGTCAGCGAGCAGTTCTTC | TRBJ2-1 | . | many | TRBV20-1
CASRRQAITEAFF | TGTGCCAGCAGACGACAGGCTATCACTGAAGCTTTCTTT | TRBJ1-1 | . | many | TRBV2
CASSFRRGVGYTF | TGTGCCAGCAGTTTCCGCCGGGGGGTGGGCTACACCTTC | TRBJ1-2 | . | many | TRBV12-3/TRBV12-4